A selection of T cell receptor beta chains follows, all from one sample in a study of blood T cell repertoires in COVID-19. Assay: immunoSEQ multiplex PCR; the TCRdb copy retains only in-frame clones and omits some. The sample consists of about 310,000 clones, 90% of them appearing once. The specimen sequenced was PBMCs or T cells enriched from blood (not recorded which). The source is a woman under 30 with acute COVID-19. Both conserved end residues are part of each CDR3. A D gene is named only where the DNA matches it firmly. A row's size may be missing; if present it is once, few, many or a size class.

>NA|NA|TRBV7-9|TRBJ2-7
TGTGCCAGCAGCTTTGTTTCAATTCGGACAGCCGAGGACTACGAGCAGTACTTC
CASSFVSIRTAEDYEQYF
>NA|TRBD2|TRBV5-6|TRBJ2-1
TGTGCCAGCAGCAAGACTAGCGGGGCGTCCTACAATGAGCAGTTCTTC
CASSKTSGASYNEQFF
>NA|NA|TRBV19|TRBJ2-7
TGTGCCAGTAGTATAGCGGAGGGCAGGGAGGAGTACTTC
CASSIAEGREEYF
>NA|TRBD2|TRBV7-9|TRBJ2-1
TGTGCCAGCAGCCACCCCGCGGCAGCGGGAGGTCTTAATGAGCAGTTCTTC
CASSHPAAAGGLNEQFF
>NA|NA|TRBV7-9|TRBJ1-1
TGTGCCAGCAGCATTACAGGGAGAGGAACTGAAGCTTTCTTT
CASSITGRGTEAFF
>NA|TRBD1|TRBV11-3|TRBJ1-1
TGTGCCAGCAGCTTAGGGGACAGGGTGCGAGCTTTCTTT
CASSLGDRVRAFF
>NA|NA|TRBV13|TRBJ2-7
TGTGCCAGCAGCCCCCGGGACTCAATCTACGAGCAGTACTTC
CASSPRDSIYEQYF
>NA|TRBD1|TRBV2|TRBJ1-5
TGTGCCAGCAGCGAGAGGACAGGGAATGGCAATCAGCCCCAGCATTTT
CASSERTGNGNQPQHF
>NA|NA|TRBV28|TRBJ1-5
TGTGCCAGCAGTTTGGAGGGCCTCAATCAGCCCCAGCATTTT
CASSLEGLNQPQHF
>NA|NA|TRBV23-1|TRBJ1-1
TGCGCCAGCAGTCAGAGGGTCGTGGTGGAAGCTTTCTTT
CASSQRVVVEAFF
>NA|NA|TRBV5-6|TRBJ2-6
TGTGCCAGCAGCTTTGGGGCGACTGGGGCCAACGTCCTGACTTTC
CASSFGATGANVLTF
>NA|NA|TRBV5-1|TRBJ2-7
TGCGCCAGCAGGGATGTAGACGGGACCTACGAGCAGTACTTC
CASRDVDGTYEQYF
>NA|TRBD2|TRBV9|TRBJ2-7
TGTGCCAGCAGCGTAGCGGGAGGAAAGTACGAGCAGTACTTC
CASSVAGGKYEQYF
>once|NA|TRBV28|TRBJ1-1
TGTGCCAGCAGGTGGATGCGGGGGGACACTGAAGCTTTCTTT
CASRWMRGDTEAFF
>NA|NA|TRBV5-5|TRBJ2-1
TGTGCCAGCAGCTTGAGTGGGTCACAGGCGGTGTACAATGAGCAGTTCTTC
CASSLSGSQAVYNEQFF
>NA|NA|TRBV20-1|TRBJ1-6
TGCAGTGCTAGTGACAGGTCCAATTCACCCCTCCACTTT
CSASDRSNSPLHF
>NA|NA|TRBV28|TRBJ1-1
TGTGCCACCCTCTTTAACACTGAAGCTTTCTTT
CATLFNTEAFF
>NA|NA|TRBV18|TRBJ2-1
TGTGCCAGCTCACAGCTAGCTACTGAGCAGTTCTTC
CASSQLATEQFF
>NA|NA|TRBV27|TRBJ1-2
TGTGCCAGCAGTTTACGGGCTAACTATGGCTACACCTTC
CASSLRANYGYTF
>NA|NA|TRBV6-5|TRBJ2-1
TGTGCCAGCAGTTACAGCGCCTCCTACAATGAGCAGTTCTTC
CASSYSASYNEQFF
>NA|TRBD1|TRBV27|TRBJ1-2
TGTGCCAGCAGTACGGACAGGGGAAACTATGGCTACACCTTC
CASSTDRGNYGYTF
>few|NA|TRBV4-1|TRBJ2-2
TGCGCCAGCAGCCATACAGGGCCCGGGGAGCTGTTTTTT
CASSHTGPGELFF
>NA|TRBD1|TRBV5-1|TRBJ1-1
TGCGCCAGCAGCTACAGGGGTGAAGCTTTCTTT
CASSYRGEAFF
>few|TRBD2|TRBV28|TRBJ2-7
TGTGCCAGCAGTAGGGGCGAGACTAGCGGTTCTGGAGAGCAGTACTTC
CASSRGETSGSGEQYF
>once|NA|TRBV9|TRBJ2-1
TGTGCCAGCAGCGTAGATGACTCGCCGTACAATGAGCAGTTCTTC
CASSVDDSPYNEQFF
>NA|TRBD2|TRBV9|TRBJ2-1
TGTGCCAGCAGCGCACCGGAGCGGGAGGAGGTATATGAGCAGTTCTTC
CASSAPEREEVYEQFF
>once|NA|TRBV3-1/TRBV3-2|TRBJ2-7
TGTGCCAGCAGCCAAGTGGTGGGGGGCTACGAGCAGTACTTC
CASSQVVGGYEQYF
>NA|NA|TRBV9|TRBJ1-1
TGTGCCAGCAGCGTAGTTCCGACACCAAACACTGAAGCTTTCTTT
CASSVVPTPNTEAFF
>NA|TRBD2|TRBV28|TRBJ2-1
TGTGCCAGCAGGGGGACTAGCGCGTACAATGAGCAGTTCTTC
CASRGTSAYNEQFF